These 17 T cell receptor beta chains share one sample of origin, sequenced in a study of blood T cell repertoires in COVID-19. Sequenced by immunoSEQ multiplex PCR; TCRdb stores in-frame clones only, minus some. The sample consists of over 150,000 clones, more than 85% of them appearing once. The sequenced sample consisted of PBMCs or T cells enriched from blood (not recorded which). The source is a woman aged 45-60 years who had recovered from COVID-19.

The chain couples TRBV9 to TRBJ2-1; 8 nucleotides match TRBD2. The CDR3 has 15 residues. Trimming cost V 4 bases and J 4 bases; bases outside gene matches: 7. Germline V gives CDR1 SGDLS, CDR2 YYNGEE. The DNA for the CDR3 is TGTGCCAGCAGCCCCCGACTAGCGCTGTACAATGAGCAGTTCTTC. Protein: CASSPRLALYNEQFF.

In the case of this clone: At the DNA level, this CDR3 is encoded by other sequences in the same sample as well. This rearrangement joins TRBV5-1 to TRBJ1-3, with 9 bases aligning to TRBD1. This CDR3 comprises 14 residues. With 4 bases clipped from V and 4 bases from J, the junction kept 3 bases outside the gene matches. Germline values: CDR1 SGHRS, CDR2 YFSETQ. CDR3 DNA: TGCGCCAGCAGCCCCGGGACAGGGGGAAACACCATATATTTT. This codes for CASSPGTGGNTIYF.

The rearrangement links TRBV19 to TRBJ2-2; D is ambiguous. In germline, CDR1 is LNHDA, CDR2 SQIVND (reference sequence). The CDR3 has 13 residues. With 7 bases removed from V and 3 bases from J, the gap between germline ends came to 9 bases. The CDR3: CASTPVYTGELFF. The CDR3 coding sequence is TGTGCCAGTACCCCAGTCTACACCGGGGAGCTGTTTTTT.

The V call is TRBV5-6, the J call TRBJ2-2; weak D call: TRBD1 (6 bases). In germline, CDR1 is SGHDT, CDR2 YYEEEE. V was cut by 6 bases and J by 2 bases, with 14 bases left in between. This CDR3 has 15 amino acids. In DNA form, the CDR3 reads TGTGCCAGCACGCGGACAGACCCAAACACCGGGGAGCTGTTTTTT. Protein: CASTRTDPNTGELFF.

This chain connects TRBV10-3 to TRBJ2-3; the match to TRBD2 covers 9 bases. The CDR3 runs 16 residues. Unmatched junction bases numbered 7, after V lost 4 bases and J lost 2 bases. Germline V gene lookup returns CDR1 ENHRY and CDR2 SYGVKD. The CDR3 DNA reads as TGTGCCATCAGTGGTGCGGGAGGGCCAGTCACAGATACGCAGTATTTT. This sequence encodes CAISGAGGPVTDTQYF.

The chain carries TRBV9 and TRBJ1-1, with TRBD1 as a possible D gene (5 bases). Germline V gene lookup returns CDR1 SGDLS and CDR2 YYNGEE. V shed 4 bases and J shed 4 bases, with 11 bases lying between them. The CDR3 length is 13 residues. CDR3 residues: CASSRTGVTEAFF. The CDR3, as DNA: TGTGCCAGCAGCCGGACGGGGGTCACTGAAGCTTTCTTT. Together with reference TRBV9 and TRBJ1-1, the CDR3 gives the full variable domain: DSGVTQTPKHLITATGQRVTLRCSPRSGDLSVYWYQQSLDQGLQFLIQYYNGEERAKGNILERFSAQQFPDLHSELNLSSLELGDSALYFCASSRTGVTEAFFGQGTRLTVV.

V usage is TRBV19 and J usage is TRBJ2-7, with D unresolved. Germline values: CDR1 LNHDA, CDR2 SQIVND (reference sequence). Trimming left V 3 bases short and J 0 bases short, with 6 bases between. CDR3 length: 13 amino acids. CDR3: CASSIKASYEQYF. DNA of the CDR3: TGTGCCAGTAGTATCAAAGCCTCCTACGAGCAGTACTTC.

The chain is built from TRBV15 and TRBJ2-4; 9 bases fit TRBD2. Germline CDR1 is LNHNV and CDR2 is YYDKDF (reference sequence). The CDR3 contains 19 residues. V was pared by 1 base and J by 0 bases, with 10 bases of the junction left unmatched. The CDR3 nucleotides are TGTGCCACCAGCAGAGTTAGCGGGGGAGGCCGGACAGCCAAAAACATTCAGTACTTC. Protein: CATSRVSGGGRTAKNIQYF.

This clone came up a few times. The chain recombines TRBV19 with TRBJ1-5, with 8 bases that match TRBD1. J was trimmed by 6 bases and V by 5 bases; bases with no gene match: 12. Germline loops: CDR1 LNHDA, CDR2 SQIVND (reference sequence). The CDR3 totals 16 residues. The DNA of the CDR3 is TGTGCCAGTAGTGCACAGGGGGATTTTCAGGGTCAGCCCCAGCATTTT. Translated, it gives CASSAQGDFQGQPQHF.

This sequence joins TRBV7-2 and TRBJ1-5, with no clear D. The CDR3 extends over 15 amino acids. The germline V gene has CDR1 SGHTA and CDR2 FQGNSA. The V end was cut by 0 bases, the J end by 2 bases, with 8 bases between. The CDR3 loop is CASSLAEVGNQPQHF. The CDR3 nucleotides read TGTGCCAGCAGCTTAGCGGAGGTTGGCAATCAGCCCCAGCATTTT. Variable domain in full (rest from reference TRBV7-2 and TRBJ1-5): GAGVSQSPSNKVTEKGKDVELRCDPISGHTALYWYRQSLGQGLEFLIYFQGNSAPDKSGLPSDRFSAERTGGSVSTLTIQRTQQEDSAVYLCASSLAEVGNQPQHFGDGTRLSIL.

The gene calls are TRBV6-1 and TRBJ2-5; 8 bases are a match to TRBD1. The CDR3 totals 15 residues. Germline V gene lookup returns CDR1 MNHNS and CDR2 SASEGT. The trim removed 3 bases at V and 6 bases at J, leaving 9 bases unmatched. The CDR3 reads CASSDRPRGRQTQYF. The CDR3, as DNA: TGTGCCAGCAGTGATCGCCCCAGGGGGCGTCAGACCCAGTACTTC.

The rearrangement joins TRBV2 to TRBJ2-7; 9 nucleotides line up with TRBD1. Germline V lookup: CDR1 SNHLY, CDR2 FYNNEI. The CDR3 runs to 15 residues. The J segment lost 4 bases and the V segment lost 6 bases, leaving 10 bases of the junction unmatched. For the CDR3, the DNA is TGTGCCAGCAGCCTACGACCGGGACAGGGATACGAGCAGTACTTC. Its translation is CASSLRPGQGYEQYF.

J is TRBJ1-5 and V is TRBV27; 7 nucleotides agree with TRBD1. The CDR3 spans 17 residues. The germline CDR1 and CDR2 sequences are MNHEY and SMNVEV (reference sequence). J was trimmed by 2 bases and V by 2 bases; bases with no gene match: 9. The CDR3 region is CASSLTLGQRGNQPQHF. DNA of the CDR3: TGTGCCAGCAGTTTAACCCTGGGACAGCGGGGCAATCAGCCCCAGCATTTT.

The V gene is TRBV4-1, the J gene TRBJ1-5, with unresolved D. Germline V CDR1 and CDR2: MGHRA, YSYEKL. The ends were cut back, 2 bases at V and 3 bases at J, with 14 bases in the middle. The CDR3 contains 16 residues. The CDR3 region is CASSQLPLLSNQPQHF. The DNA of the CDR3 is TGCGCCAGCAGCCAACTTCCACTCCTATCCAATCAGCCCCAGCATTTT.

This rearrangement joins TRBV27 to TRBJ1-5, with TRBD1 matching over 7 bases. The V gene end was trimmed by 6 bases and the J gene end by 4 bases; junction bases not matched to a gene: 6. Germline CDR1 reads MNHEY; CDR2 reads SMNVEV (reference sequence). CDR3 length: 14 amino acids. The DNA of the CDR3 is TGTGCCAGCAGACGACAGGGTACTAATCAGCCCCAGCATTTT. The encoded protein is CASRRQGTNQPQHF.

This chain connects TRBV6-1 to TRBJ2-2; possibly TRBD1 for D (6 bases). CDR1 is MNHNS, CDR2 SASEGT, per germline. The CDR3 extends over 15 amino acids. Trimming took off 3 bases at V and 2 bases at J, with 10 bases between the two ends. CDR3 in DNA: TGTGCCAGCAGTGAGACAGGAATCAACACCGGGGAGCTGTTTTTT. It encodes CASSETGINTGELFF.

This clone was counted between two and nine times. CDR3: CAISGGQGLEAFF. CDR3 DNA sequence: TGTGCCATCAGCGGGGGACAGGGGCTTGAAGCTTTCTTT. The V call is TRBV10-3, the J call TRBJ1-1; TRBD1 agrees at 10 bases. V was clipped by 6 bases and J by 7 bases; unmatched bases: 5. The CDR3 totals 13 residues. Germline CDR1 is ENHRY and CDR2 is SYGVKD.